Listed here is a single TCR beta chain. The antigen is unknown. V dropped 3 bases and J dropped 0; count of bases not matched to a gene: 5. The CDR3 sequence is 16 residues long. Germline V gene sequence: CDR1 LNHDA, CDR2 SQIVND (reference sequence). Assay used: immunoSEQ multiplex PCR; TCRdb lists only in-frame clones, some missing. This sample carries roughly 150,000 clones, roughly 90% of them seen once, and the ten largest clones take about 1.4%. These data originate in a study of T cell responses to AZD1222 COVID-19 vaccine. Study-level results: No day 14 peak samples; only post-peak repertoires were characterized.

The material was peripheral blood, obtained 28 days after the second AZD1222 dose. The receptor's source is an adult who received the AZD1222 COVID-19 vaccine. The rearrangement uses TRBV19 and TRBJ1-5, with 7 bases aligning to TRBD1. The CDR3 coding sequence is TGTGCCAGTAGTATGGGGGACAGACTTAGCAATCAGCCCCAGCATTTT. The encoded protein is CASSMGDRLSNQPQHF.